This T cell receptor (beta chain) came from a study of blood T cell repertoires in COVID-19 (dated by TCRdb to 2020 to 2021). Turning to the overall study: The collaborator samples originated in the United States, Italy and Spain and spanned the acute and convalescent phases of COVID-19. The sample metadata nearly always contained a de-identified subject ID, COVID-19 status, age in years and sex. The samples were drawn from two sources: the first 160 participants of the ongoing ImmuneRACE study, and 1,200 or so subjects contributed by 6 global collaborators. HLA class I and class II types, where available, came from metadata supplied by the sample provider rather than from assay-based typing. The repertoires were released in a freely available public database intended as a resource for research on the immune response to SARS-CoV-2. The prospective study material was composed of cDNA or gDNA derived from T cells, B-cell-depleted T cells, or PBMCs. Subjects who had been exposed to COVID-19, were actively infected with it, or had recovered from it provided the deeply sampled blood TCRbeta repertoires that made up the dataset.

TCRbeta CDR3 regions were amplified from genomic DNA using the immunoSEQ Assay, a bias-controlled multiplex PCR. Per the authors' processing: Within the assay, amplification of reference gene primers was used to estimate how many nucleated cells each sample contained. To quantify the absolute abundance of each unique TCRbeta CDR3 rearrangement, sequence reads were collapsed and filtered. For each sample, productive Simpson clonality was calculated as the square root of Simpson's diversity index across productive rearrangements. TCRdb holds this immuneACCESS table with in-frame rearrangements only. Some clones are missing; in checked studies, unresolved V genes explain under half, and the rest has no known cause. The V and J calls and the clone size are those of that table, but D and trimming were determined from the DNA. The sample profile shows 200,000 to 300,000 clones; roughly 80% of them were found once. The ten largest make up roughly 3.2% of the sample.

General study outcomes and caveats: Clinical and demographic metadata were provided uncurated, with the amount varying by source and participant.

This clone occurred once. It has no known antigen specificity. No much larger clone exists at a distance of one base, and base qualities are not known. Whole blood was collected in K2EDTA tubes by collaborating institutions according to the institutions' own protocols. For TCRbeta analysis, collaborators shipped samples in one of three forms: frozen whole blood, isolated PBMCs, or DNA extracted from either of those sample types. For CDR1 and CDR2, the germline V gene (reference sequence) lists GTSNPN and SVGIG. Trimming leaves V shorter by 4 bases and J shorter by 5 bases, with the junction holding 11 bases beyond the gene matches. The CDR3 spans 15 residues, from the cysteine through the phenylalanine. The kept DNA is CDR3 alone, 45 bases in frame from the first base.

Sequenced material: peripheral blood. This chain is built from TRBV30 and TRBJ2-7; 10 bases in the junction line up with TRBD2. This TCR was recovered from a young woman with acute or convalescent COVID-19. In nucleotide form, the sequence is TGTGCCTGGAAACCGGGACTAGCGAACAACGACGAGCAGTACTTC. Translated, it gives CAWKPGLANNDEQYF.